The entry below gives a single TCR beta chain sequence along with its context. V shed 6 bases and J 7 bases; nucleotides not matched to a gene: 11. Germline V lookup: CDR1 ENHRY, CDR2 SYGVKD. The CDR3 sequence is 15 residues long. TCRdb keeps only in-frame clones here, not all; method: immunoSEQ multiplex PCR. The table has approximately 330,000 clones, 93% seen once; the top ten hold 5.7%. This sample was taken from a study of brain T cells in children with intractable seizures. The time point denotes: blood from clinic visit 5 months post-surgery; TSC patient then seizure free. Surgery cases with the highest brain T cell transcript signatures were chosen for sequencing. Pre-surgery treatment included at least one anti-epileptic drug.

The sequencing here drew on peripheral blood, taken roughly 5 months after surgery. This sequence joins TRBV10-3 and TRBJ1-1, with 10 bases that match TRBD1. The source is a boy younger than two with tuberous sclerosis and intractable seizures. The CDR3 DNA reads TGTGCCATCAGAAGACAGGGGGCGGGGGTCGTTGAAGCTTTCTTT. Encoded protein: CAIRRQGAGVVEAFF.